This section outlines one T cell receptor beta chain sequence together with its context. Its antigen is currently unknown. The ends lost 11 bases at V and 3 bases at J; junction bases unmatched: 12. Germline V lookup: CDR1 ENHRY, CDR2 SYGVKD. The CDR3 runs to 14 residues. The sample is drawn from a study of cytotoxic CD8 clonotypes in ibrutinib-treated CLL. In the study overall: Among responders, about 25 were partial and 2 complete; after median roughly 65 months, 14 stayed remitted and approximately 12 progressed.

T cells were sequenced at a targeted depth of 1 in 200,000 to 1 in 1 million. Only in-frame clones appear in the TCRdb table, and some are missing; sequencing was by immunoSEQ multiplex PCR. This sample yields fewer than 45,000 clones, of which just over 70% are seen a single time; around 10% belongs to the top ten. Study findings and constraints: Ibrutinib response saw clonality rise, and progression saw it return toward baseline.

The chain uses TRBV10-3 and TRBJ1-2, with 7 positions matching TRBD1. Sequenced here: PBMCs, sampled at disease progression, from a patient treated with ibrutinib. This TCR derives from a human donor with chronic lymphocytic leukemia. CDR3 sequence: CAARPQGVDYGYTF. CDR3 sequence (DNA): TGTGCCGCCCGGCCCCAGGGGGTCGACTATGGCTACACCTTC.